The clone carrying this T cell receptor beta chain was recorded a few times. Antigen: not known. V was trimmed by 0 bases and J by 4 bases, leaving 4 bases between them. The CDR3 covers 13 residues. CDR1 and CDR2 (germline): KGHSH, LQKENI. These data originate in a study of beta chain features in type 1 diabetes. Study-level findings and limits: Shorter TCRB CDR3s, moderately but significantly so, marked every one of the four CD4+ subsets in Type 1 diabetes patients.

Reverse transcription of all isolated RNA meant that expressed TCRB transcripts were sequenced. The table came from immunoSEQ multiplex PCR; TCRdb's copy has only in-frame clones and leaves some out. The sample contains 150,000 to 200,000 clones, over 55% of which appear only once. The chain has TRBV18 and TRBJ2-1; no clear D. Sequenced input: naive CD4+ T cells from blood. This TCR was recovered from a man aged 25-45 years with type 1 diabetes. CDR3 in DNA: TGTGCCAGCTCACCACCGTCGTACAATGAGCAGTTCTTC. It translates to CASSPPSYNEQFF. The full variable domain, completed using reference TRBV18 and TRBJ2-1, is NAGVMQNPRHLVRRRGQEARLRCSPMKGHSHVYWYRQLPEEGLKFMVYLQKENIIDESGMPKERFSAEFPKEGPSILRIQQVVRGDSAAYFCASSPPSYNEQFFGPGTRLTVL.